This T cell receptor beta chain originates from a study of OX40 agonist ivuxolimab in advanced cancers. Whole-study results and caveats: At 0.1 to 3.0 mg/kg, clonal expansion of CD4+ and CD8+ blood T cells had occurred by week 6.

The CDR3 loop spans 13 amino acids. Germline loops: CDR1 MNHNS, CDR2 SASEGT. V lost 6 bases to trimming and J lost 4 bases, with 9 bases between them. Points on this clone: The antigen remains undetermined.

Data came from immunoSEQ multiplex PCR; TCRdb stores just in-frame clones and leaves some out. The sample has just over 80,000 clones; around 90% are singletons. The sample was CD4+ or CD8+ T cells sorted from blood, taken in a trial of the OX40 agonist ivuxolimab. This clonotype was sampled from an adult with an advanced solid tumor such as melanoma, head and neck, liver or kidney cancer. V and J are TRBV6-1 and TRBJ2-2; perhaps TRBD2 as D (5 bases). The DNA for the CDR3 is TGTGCCAGCAGAGAGGGCCGCACCGGGGAGCTGTTTTTT. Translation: CASREGRTGELFF.